The sequence of this T cell receptor beta chain was determined in a study of immune heterogeneity within non-small cell lung tumors. Unmatched junction bases numbered 6, after V lost 8 bases and J lost 0 bases. This CDR3 is built from 15 residues. Germline loops: CDR1 KGHSH, CDR2 LQKENI. For this clonotype: Its cognate antigen is unknown.

Study results and limitations: A significant, moderate positive correlation (R roughly 0.35) linked local T-cell clonality and tumor mutational burden.

The starting template was genomic DNA from bulk tumor, approximately 600 ng per sample. Surgical sampling yielded several biopsies per primary tumor (spaced far apart). Untreated, newly diagnosed non-small cell lung cancer patients underwent curative surgery. Donor patients had newly diagnosed non-small cell lung cancer and were having surgery with curative intent. It was with 32 V and 13 J primers that multiplex PCR amplified TCR beta CDR3. TCRdb re-derived calls from the multiplex PCR reads in MiXCR, one entry per CDR3 protein. The data show over 25,000 distinct CDR3 sequences, around 30% seen once.

The sample consisted of lung tumor tissue. V is TRBV18 and J is TRBJ2-2; TRBD1 matches 7 bases. The sequence was obtained from a man aged 35 to 55 with non-small cell lung cancer. CDR3 in amino acids: CASDKGTANTGELFF. The DNA of the CDR3 is TGTGCCAGCGATAAAGGGACAGCGAACACCGGGGAGCTGTTTTTT.